This T cell receptor (beta chain) was sequenced during a study of regulatory T cells in long-lasting Graves disease (dated by TCRdb to 2020 to 2022). General notes on the study: Patients with newly diagnosed Graves' disease had been on antithyroid drugs for under 3 months. Patients with persistent Graves' disease were compared with patients with newly diagnosed Graves' disease using TCR sequencing and RNA sequencing of peripheral blood. The study was conducted in China and was registered as a clinical trial. A total of about 33 samples underwent TCR sequencing: around 13 from persistent and roughly 20 from newly diagnosed Graves' disease patients.

What the study reported, not specific to this receptor: Sequencing and analysis were restricted to the TCR beta chain. The small sample size was acknowledged by the authors as a limitation that may reduce accuracy. Patients with persistent disease shared more public clonotypes (fewer than 3,000) than newly diagnosed patients did (966). Peripheral blood alone was examined, since thyroid tissue, which constituted the primary lesion, could not be accessed. Persistent disease showed preferential use of TRBV28, TRBJ1-2 and TRBJ2-5, whereas newly diagnosed disease favored TRBV20-1 and TRBJ2-1. Persistent Graves' disease patients showed lower TCR Shannon entropy and fewer highly expanded clones than newly diagnosed patients, suggesting clonal expansion.

Unmatched junction bases come to 4, with V trimmed by 2 bases and J by 9 bases. Sequences SGHAT (CDR1) and FQDESV (CDR2) are obtained from the germline V gene (reference sequence). Including the terminal cysteine and phenylalanine, the CDR3 comprises 15 residues. The only DNA kept is the CDR3, 45 bases in frame from the first base. This clonotype has a count of ten or more. There is no known antigen for this receptor. No quality values exist for individual bases; no much larger clone is one base distant. The time point label on this specimen signifies: newly diagnosed GD, antithyroid drugs for less than 3 months. For both TCR sequencing and RNA sequencing, RNA was extracted from PBMCs using TRIzol. Graves' disease was diagnosed according to American Thyroid Association guidelines. Patients for the study were recruited at an endocrinology department in Xi'an, China. Each patient gave about 8.1 milliliters of peripheral blood, collected in an EDTA anticoagulant tube. Ficoll Paque Plus density gradient separation was used to isolate PBMCs, and no further T cell sorting was performed. RNA quality was checked with an Agilent 2100 Bioanalyzer and agarose gel, and concentration with a NanoDrop 2000.

Receptors were amplified or captured by multiplex PCR. Sequencing took place on an Illumina HiSeq 4000. iRepertoire HTBI primers and Arm-PCR amplification of CDR3 regions were used to construct TCR beta libraries. PCR products were gel purified before sequencing. The published analysis was carried out like this. A total of fewer than 65 TRBV and under 15 TRBJ segments were identified across samples and were used for gene usage analysis of CDR3 amino acid clonotypes. COPE and FqMerger were used to merge the filtered high-quality paired reads into contigs. BLAST was used to align contigs to IMGT TRBV, TRBD and TRBJ reference genes, with CDR3 defined following IMGT. Clonotypes above 0.1% frequency were classified as highly expanded clones. Shannon entropy served as the measure of repertoire diversity, while the Gini coefficient captured V-J evenness. A clonotype was considered public if more than one individual shared it. TCRdb redid the processing of the public reads, applying fastp at Q25 and MiXCR, and retained in-frame beta chains. CDR3 protein duplicates are merged, each entry listing the most common genes and DNA. The V and J calls were determined by TCRdb, not by the authors. The sample table contains almost 450,000 distinct CDR3 sequences; only one count was recorded for roughly 17% of them. Roughly 10% of the sample is taken by the ten largest.

These data are also associated with another study on T cells in Graves' hyperthyroidism and ophthalmopathy. According to the second study: Graves' hyperthyroidism was defined as stable when no progression to ophthalmopathy occurred over 18 months of follow-up. The hyperthyroidism patients were between 18 and 65 years old and newly diagnosed, with a disease duration of less than 2 months. The study excluded patients with uncontrolled infections, other autoimmune diseases, pregnancy or lactation. Clinical symptoms, serum thyroxine and TRAb, thyroid ultrasound, and orbital computed tomography formed the basis for the diagnoses. For the first round of RT-PCR on the TCR CDR3, the HTBI primer set was used together with the Qiagen OneStep RT-PCR kit. Most expanded thyroid clonotypes (frequency above 0.001) were also detected in blood, suggesting blood repertoires may reflect thyroid immune responses. In cross-validation, a model built on a 13 V-J signature told ophthalmopathy apart from stable hyperthyroidism with 87.88% sensitivity and approximately 81% specificity, and in testing the same model reached 80%/75%. During validation, the model predicted progression to ophthalmopathy a median of approximately six months ahead of onset, with around 70% sensitivity and 72.22% specificity. A discovery cohort of about a hundred patients, about 40 with Graves' ophthalmopathy and approximately 60 with stable Graves' hyperthyroidism, was used to find distinguishing TCR V-J signatures. Prospective prediction of ophthalmopathy was tested in an independent validation cohort consisting of about 20 hyperthyroidism patients and approximately 16 patients who later progressed to ophthalmopathy. For training and testing, the 100 or so patients in the discovery cohort were randomly divided in a 7:3 ratio. Thyroid tissue and blood T-cell repertoires from roughly six Graves' hyperthyroidism patients were also compared in the study. Once sampling was done, hyperthyroidism patients were given methimazole at a starting dose of 30 mg daily, whereas ophthalmopathy patients were given high-dose intravenous methylprednisolone. The libraries were constructed in a second round of multiplex PCR and then size-selected and purified. Sequencing of the libraries was done on an Illumina HiSeq2000 using paired-end 100 bp reads. SOAPnuke was used to process the raw data, throwing out any read that contained adapters or uncalled bases, had a mean Phred below 15, or lacked an exact constant-primer or identifier match. COPE v1.2.5 was used to merge the high-quality paired reads, and each unique nucleotide sequence was defined as a clonotype. MiTCR v1.1 was used to align clonotypes to the IMGT TRBV, TRBD and TRBJ reference segments. Analysis was restricted to V-J combinations with a frequency above 0.0001, which covered roughly 99% of repertoires. A TCS score was defined as the ratio of F50 (clonal expansion) to E x V (chaos), with BLOSUM62-based TCRdist applied between CDR3 peptides within each V-J. Welch's t-statistics and random forest reduced 500 to 550 V-J features to 13, which were used in a naive Bayes classifier (R e1071). No statistical method was used to set the sample size in advance, and investigators knew the group allocation. According to the paper, TCR Vbeta CDR3 sequencing was carried out on approximately 140 peripheral blood samples, which came from approximately 41 ophthalmopathy, fewer than 80 hyperthyroidism and some 17 progressor patients.

The rearrangement joined TRBV11-1 to TRBJ2-1, with 13 middle bases fitting TRBD2. This material consisted of peripheral blood mononuclear cells (PBMCs), taken at new diagnosis, from a patient treated with antithyroid drugs. The sequence came from a woman in her 30s with Graves disease. Donor details come from another sample of the same person, matched by shared clones. The CDR3 is CASSLQLAGGTEQFF. The sequenced DNA is TGTGCCAGCAGCTTACAACTAGCGGGAGGGACTGAGCAGTTCTTC.